A selection of T cell receptor beta chains follows, all from one sample in a study of T-cell memory formation after mild COVID-19. TCRdb itself ran the 5' RACE reads through MiXCR, one entry per CDR3 protein. The table includes about 400,000 distinct CDR3 sequences, 20% to 30% detected once. The sample comprised PBMCs or a T cell subset sorted from them (not recorded which). The receptors here all came from an adult woman who had mild COVID-19 (a few samples of this study predate the infection). Cell type and time point are not known. Both conserved end residues are part of each CDR3. Fields, in order: clone size, J gene, D gene, V gene, CDR3 length, CDR3 protein, CDR3 DNA. The D gene is left open where the match is weak. For some rows the clone size is stated as once, few or many, or as a class when expanded; others skip it.

>-|TRBJ2-1|TRBD2|TRBV20-1|14
CSATSGRRPNEQFF
TGCAGTGCCACTAGCGGGAGACGTCCCAATGAGCAGTTCTTC
>few|TRBJ2-7|TRBD2|TRBV7-2|18
CASSLGDTRTSGSYEQYF
TGTGCCAGCAGCTTAGGGGACACGCGGACTAGCGGGAGCTACGAGCAGTACTTC
>-|TRBJ1-1|-|TRBV27|14
CASSRGELNTEAFF
TGTGCCAGTTCCAGGGGAGAGCTGAACACTGAAGCTTTCTTT
>many|TRBJ2-3|-|TRBV7-9|12
CASRAETDTQYF
TGTGCCAGCAGGGCAGAGACAGATACGCAGTATTTT
>-|TRBJ2-3|-|TRBV27|14
CASSFTGSTDTQYF
TGTGCCAGCAGTTTTACTGGGAGCACAGATACGCAGTATTTT
>-|TRBJ2-2|-|TRBV5-1|16
CASSLAPGLFARELFF
TGCGCCAGCAGCTTGGCCCCGGGACTCTTTGCTAGGGAGCTGTTTTTT
>few|TRBJ1-1|TRBD1|TRBV6-2/TRBV6-3|14
CASSYRGQGFKAFF
TGTGCCAGCAGTTACAGAGGACAGGGTTTTAAAGCTTTCTTT
>-|TRBJ1-2|-|TRBV7-8|14
CASSFAQTGEGYTF
TGTGCCAGCAGCTTCGCACAGACGGGGGAGGGCTACACCTTC
>-|TRBJ1-2|-|TRBV6-5|14
CASSYSGSGGGYTF
TGTGCCAGCAGTTACTCTGGGAGTGGCGGTGGCTACACCTTC
>-|TRBJ1-1|-|TRBV2|14
CASSEEGQQDEAFF
TGTGCCAGCAGTGAGGAGGGGCAACAAGATGAAGCTTTCTTT
>-|TRBJ2-3|TRBD2|TRBV3-1|15
CASRPGGAGTDTQYF
TGTGCCAGCAGGCCCGGGGGGGCTGGCACAGATACGCAGTATTTT
>few|TRBJ1-2|-|TRBV11-2|12
CASRGGGYGYTF
TGTGCCAGCAGGGGGGGTGGCTATGGCTACACCTTC
>-|TRBJ2-5|-|TRBV20-1|13
CSAGPGLQETQYF
TGCAGTGCTGGGCCGGGACTTCAAGAGACCCAGTACTTC
>few|TRBJ2-7|-|TRBV7-2|17
CASSLGRVGRRAYEQYF
TGTGCCAGCAGCTTAGGACGGGTAGGGCGGCGAGCCTACGAGCAGTACTTC
>few|TRBJ1-2|-|TRBV3-1|13
CASSRFPQGGYTF
TGTGCCAGCAGCCGGTTCCCCCAGGGAGGCTACACCTTC
>few|TRBJ2-3|-|TRBV10-3|13
CATQWGSTDTQYF
TGTGCCACCCAGTGGGGGTCCACAGATACGCAGTATTTT
>many|TRBJ2-6|-|TRBV7-9|16
CASSLAPSPGANVLTF
TGTGCCAGCAGCTTAGCGCCCTCTCCTGGGGCCAACGTCCTGACTTTC
>many|TRBJ2-1|-|TRBV5-1|14
CASSFRGSYNEQFF
TGCGCCAGCAGCTTTCGAGGGTCCTACAATGAGCAGTTCTTC
>few|TRBJ2-3|-|TRBV9|17
CASSVPTSGSSTDTQYF
TGTGCCAGCAGCGTACCGACTTCAGGGTCTAGCACAGATACGCAGTATTTT
>-|TRBJ1-1|-|TRBV5-1|13
CASSPDSVTEAFF
TGCGCCAGCAGCCCCGACAGTGTCACTGAAGCTTTCTTT
>few|TRBJ2-2|-|TRBV7-9|11
CASSPTGELFF
TGTGCCAGCAGCCCAACCGGGGAGCTGTTTTTT
>few|TRBJ1-5|TRBD1|TRBV20-1|12
CSARRQGGAQHF
TGCAGTGCTAGGCGACAGGGTGGGGCCCAGCATTTT
>-|TRBJ2-1|-|TRBV2|14
CASLQGISYNEQFF
TGTGCCAGCCTACAGGGAATCTCCTACAATGAGCAGTTCTTC
>-|TRBJ2-3|TRBD2|TRBV24-1|17
CATSDPIAGGILDTQYF
TGTGCCACCAGTGACCCGATAGCGGGGGGGATACTAGATACGCAGTATTTT
>-|TRBJ1-2|-|TRBV20-1|10
CSAGDYGYTF
TGCAGCGCAGGGGACTATGGCTACACCTTC
>-|TRBJ2-5|TRBD1|TRBV12-3/TRBV12-4|16
CASSPTGQGDQETQYF
TGTGCCAGCAGTCCGACGGGACAGGGAGACCAAGAGACCCAGTACTTC
>-|TRBJ2-3|-|TRBV5-1|15
CASSSQGGSTDTQYF
TGCGCCAGCAGCTCCCAGGGGGGGAGCACAGATACGCAGTATTTT
>-|TRBJ2-7|-|TRBV5-1|15
CASSLDGLSSYEQYF
TGCGCCAGCAGCTTAGACGGATTGAGCTCCTACGAGCAGTACTTC
>-|TRBJ1-2|TRBD1|TRBV10-3|13
CAISVGQDYGYTF
TGTGCCATCAGTGTGGGACAGGACTATGGCTACACCTTC
>-|TRBJ1-4|-|TRBV7-9|18
CASSSDILPPPTNEKLFF
TGTGCCAGCAGCTCGGACATACTCCCCCCACCAACTAATGAAAAACTGTTTTTT
>-|TRBJ1-2|-|TRBV7-2|15
CASSLDQGSIYGYTF
TGTGCCAGCAGCTTAGATCAGGGGAGTATTTATGGCTACACCTTC
>few|TRBJ1-1|TRBD1|TRBV10-3|17
CAISEPTGAEGDTEAFF
TGTGCCATCAGTGAGCCGACAGGGGCTGAGGGGGACACTGAAGCTTTCTTT
>-|TRBJ1-1|-|TRBV7-8|17
CASSYPNGVSQNTEAFF
TGTGCCAGCAGCTACCCTAACGGGGTTAGTCAGAACACTGAAGCTTTCTTT
>few|TRBJ2-3|TRBD2|TRBV11-2|15
CASSFAPGLSDTQYF
TGTGCCAGCAGCTTCGCACCGGGACTATCAGATACGCAGTATTTT
>-|TRBJ2-1|-|TRBV3-1|14
CASSRQTGYNEQFF
TGTGCCAGCAGCCGACAGACAGGATACAATGAGCAGTTCTTC
>many|TRBJ2-1|TRBD2|TRBV14|14
CASSQETSGVLQFF
TGTGCCAGCAGCCAAGAAACTAGCGGGGTCCTTCAGTTCTTC